This T cell receptor (beta chain) appears in the sequencing data of a study of blood T cell repertoires in COVID-19. In the study overall: Collection of acute and convalescent COVID-19 samples took place in the United States, Italy and Spain.

V was pared by 4 bases and J by 2 bases, with 12 bases between. The CDR3 covers 14 residues. The germline CDR1 and CDR2 sequences are LGHDT and YNNKEL (reference sequence). Data came from immunoSEQ multiplex PCR; TCRdb stores just in-frame clones and leaves some out. Of around 130,000 clones in the sample, around 82% are singletons; the top ten hold approximately 1.5%. Sequences were obtained from peripheral blood. This receptor was identified in a man aged 55-75 years with acute or convalescent COVID-19. The gene calls are TRBV3-1 (or the pseudogene TRBV3-2) and TRBJ2-7; no reliable D call. CDR3 sequence: CASSPQTRTYEQYF. In DNA form, the CDR3 reads TGTGCCAGCAGCCCTCAAACAAGAACCTACGAGCAGTACTTC.